The clone carrying this TCR beta chain was recorded at least ten times. This sample stems from a study of T cells in Graves' hyperthyroidism and ophthalmopathy. RNA transcripts were the template for amplifying TCR beta CDR3 regions. The HTBI primer set drove a first-round RT-PCR of the TCR CDR3. TCRdb re-derived calls from the multiplex PCR reads in MiXCR, one entry per CDR3 protein. The sample lists a few hundred thousand distinct CDR3 sequences, approximately 14% occurring once. The germline V gene encodes CDR1 MNHEY and CDR2 SVGEGT. V lost 4 bases, J lost 0 bases, and 15 bases lay in between. The CDR3 contains 16 residues.

The rearrangement links TRBV6-2 or TRBV6-3 to TRBJ2-5; maybe TRBD1 (6 bases). The sample consisted of blood. The sequence derives from a woman aged 18-29 years with Graves' hyperthyroidism that later progressed to Graves' ophthalmopathy. CDR3 amino acids: CASSSLARTDQETQYF. CDR3 coding DNA: TGTGCCAGCAGTTCGCTTGCCCGGACAGACCAAGAGACCCAGTACTTC.